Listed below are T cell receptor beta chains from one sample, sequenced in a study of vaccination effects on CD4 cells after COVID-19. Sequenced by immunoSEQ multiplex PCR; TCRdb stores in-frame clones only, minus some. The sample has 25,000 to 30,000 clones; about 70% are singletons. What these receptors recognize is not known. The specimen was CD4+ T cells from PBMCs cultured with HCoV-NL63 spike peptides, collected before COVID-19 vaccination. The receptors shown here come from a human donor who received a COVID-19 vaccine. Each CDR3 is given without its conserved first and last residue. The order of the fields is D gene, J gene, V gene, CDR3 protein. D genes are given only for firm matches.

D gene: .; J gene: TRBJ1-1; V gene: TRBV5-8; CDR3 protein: ASSPDMGGTEAF
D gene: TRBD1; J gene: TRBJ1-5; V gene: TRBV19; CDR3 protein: ASSILGQGKRNQPQH
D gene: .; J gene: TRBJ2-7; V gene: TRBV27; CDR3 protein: ASSVRGPYEQY
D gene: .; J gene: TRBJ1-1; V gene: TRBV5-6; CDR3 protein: ASSLVSLTEAF
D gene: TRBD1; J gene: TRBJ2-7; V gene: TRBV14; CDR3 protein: ASSPYRTGNYEQY
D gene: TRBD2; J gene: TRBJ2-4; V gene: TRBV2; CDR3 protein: ASSWTSGGSIQY
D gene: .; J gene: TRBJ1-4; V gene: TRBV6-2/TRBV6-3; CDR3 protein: ASSYSTGATNEKLF
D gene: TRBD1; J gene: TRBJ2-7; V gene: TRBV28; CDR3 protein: ASSSPGQGLEQY
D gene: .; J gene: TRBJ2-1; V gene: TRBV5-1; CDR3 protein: ASSFTGVTYNEQF
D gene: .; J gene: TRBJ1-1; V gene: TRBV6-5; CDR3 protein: ASSYSEQGADAEAF
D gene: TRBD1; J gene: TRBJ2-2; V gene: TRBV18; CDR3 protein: ASSLRDRNTGELF
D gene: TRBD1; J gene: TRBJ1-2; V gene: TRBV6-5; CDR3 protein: ASNDRGGGYT
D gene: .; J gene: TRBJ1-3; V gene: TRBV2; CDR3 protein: ASSPRTASGNTIY
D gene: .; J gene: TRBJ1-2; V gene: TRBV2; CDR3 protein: ASTSNYGYT
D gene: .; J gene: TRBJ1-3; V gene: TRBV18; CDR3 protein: ASRLAASGNTIY
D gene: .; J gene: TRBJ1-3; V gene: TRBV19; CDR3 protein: ASSISGTLSGNTIY
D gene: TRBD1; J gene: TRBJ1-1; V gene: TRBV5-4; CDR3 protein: ASSLAVEGAVEAF
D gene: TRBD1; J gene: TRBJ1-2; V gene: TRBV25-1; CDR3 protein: ASRPGQGVRGYT
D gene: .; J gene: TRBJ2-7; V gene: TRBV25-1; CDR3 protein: ASRPWMGYEQY
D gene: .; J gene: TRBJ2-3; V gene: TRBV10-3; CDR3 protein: ATLDSNTDTQY
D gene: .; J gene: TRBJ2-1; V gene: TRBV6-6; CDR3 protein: ASSTVDPNEQF
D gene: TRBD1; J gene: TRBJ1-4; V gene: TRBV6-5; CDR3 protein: ASSRGTGFNEKLF
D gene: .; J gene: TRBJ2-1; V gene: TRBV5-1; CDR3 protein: ASSLNLEQF
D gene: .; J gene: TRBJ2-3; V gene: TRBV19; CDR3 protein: ARGELTDTQY
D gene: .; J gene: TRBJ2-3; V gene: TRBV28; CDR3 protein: ASRDSGTDTQY
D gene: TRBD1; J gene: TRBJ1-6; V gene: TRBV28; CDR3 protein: ASRSAGGNSPLH
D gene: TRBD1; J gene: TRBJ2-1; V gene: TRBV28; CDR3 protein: ASSSGGASYNEQF
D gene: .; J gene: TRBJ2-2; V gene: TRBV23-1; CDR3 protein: ASSRNEGCTGELF
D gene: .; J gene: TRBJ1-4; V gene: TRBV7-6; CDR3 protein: ASSLADNRDANEKLF
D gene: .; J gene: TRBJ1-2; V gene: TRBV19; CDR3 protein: ASSIVAAPVYGYT
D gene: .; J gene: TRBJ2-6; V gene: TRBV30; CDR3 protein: AWSVGDSGANVLT
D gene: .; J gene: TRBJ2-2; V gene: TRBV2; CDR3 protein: ASSEVLGFSATGELF
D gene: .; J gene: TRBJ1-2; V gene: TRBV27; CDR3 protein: ASSPRGDYGYT
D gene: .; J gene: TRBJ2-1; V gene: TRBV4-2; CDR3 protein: ASSQETRVINEQF
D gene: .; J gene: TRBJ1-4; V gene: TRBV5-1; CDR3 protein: ASSLGGTNEKLF
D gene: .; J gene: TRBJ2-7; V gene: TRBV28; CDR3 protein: ASSLGNLGSHEQY
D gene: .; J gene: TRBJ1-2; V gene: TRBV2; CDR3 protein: AKAAGGSYGYT
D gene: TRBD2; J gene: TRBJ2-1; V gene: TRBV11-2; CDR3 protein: ASSLQPGGFSDNEQF
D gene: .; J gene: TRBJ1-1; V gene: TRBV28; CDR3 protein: ASTLGGTRGTEAF
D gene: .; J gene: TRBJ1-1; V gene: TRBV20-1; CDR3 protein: SARAGL
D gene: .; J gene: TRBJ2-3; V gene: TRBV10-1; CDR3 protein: ASRLSRQATDTQY
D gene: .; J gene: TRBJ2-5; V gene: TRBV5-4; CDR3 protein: ASSSRDPYQETQY
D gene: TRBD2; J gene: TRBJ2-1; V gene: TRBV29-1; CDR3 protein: SALAGGSEQF
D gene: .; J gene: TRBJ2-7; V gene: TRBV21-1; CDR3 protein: ASSKKGGNRAHSYEQY
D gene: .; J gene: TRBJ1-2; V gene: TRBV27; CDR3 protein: ASKPPGTSSYGYT
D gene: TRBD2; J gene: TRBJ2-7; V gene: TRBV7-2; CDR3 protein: ASSLDGTSLIEQY
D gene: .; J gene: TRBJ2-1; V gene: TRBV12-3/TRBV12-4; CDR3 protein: ASSLGPGRGF
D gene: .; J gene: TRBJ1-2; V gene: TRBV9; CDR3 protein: ASRKTDSSYGYT
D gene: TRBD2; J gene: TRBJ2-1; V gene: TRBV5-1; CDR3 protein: ASSLRPAGDNEQF
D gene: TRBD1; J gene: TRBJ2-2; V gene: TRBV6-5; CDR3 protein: ASSKGQGNAGELF
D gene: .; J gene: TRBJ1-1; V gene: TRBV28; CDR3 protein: ASSRTQTRDEAF
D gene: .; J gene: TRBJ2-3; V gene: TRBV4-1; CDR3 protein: ASSHPREREPDTQY
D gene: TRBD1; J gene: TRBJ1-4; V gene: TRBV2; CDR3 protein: ASRDRSATNEKLF
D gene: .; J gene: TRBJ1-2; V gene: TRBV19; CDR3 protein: ASSIFGRSNYGYT
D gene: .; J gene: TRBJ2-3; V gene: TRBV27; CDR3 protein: ASLPKGDTQY
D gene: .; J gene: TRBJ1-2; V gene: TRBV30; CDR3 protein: ALRDYNYGYT
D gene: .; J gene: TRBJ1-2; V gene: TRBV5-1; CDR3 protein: ASSLAASNYGYT
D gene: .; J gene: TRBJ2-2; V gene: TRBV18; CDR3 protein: ASSPPADYTGELF